This T cell receptor (beta chain) was obtained from a study of metastatic and nonmetastatic thyroid tumors. Looking at the study overall: Blood and tumor or nodule tissue repertoires from malignant and benign thyroid patients were compared.

Under the authors' procedure: The authors used CDR3 differences across clinicopathological groups to build a distant-metastasis classifier for papillary thyroid cancer. TCRdb re-called clones via MiXCR from the PCR reads. The authors' filters were not applied to this entry. Here the sample spans tens of thousands of clones, about 12% being singletons. Nobody among the patients had been given any treatment before thyroid surgery. Whole-study findings and limits: Reported TCR beta diversity, measured in blood and tumor, was significantly higher for malignant thyroid tumors than for benign nodules.

This clone was recorded many times. As yet, its antigen is unknown. Germline assignment: CDR1 LGHNA and CDR2 YSLEER. The CDR3 has 19 amino acids. The ends lost 0 bases at V and 7 bases at J; junction bases unmatched: 15. The sequenced sample consisted of blood. The rearrangement links TRBV4-3 to TRBJ1-4; TRBD1 aligns across 9 bases. This receptor was taken from a female donor with papillary thyroid cancer or a benign thyroid nodule (not recorded which). Some clones in this sample may be carry-over from other donors' samples. The CDR3 sequence: CASSQDPRQGVGEGEKLFF. CDR3 coding DNA: TGCGCCAGCAGCCAAGATCCTAGACAGGGGGTCGGTGAGGGTGAAAAACTGTTTTTT.